This paragraph reports one T cell receptor (beta chain). Antigen: not known. Time point defined: cycle 4 day 1 (C4D1), after less than seven weeks of nivolumab. Brentuximab vedotin exposure varied, and every patient relapsed after autologous stem cell transplantation. V lost 2 bases and J 1 base, leaving 11 bases between the germline ends. Per germline, CDR1 MRHNA and CDR2 SNTAGT. This CDR3 comprises 15 residues. Using immunoSEQ multiplex PCR, the repertoire was profiled, and TCRdb retains in-frame clones only, with some absent. The table records about 51,000 clones, about 80% of them present only once. The entry originates in a study of PD-1 blockade in classical Hodgkin lymphoma. Findings and caveats of the study: Why the repertoires differ is still unclear, perhaps disease activity or prior therapy. The study found complete responders had baseline diversity similar to newly diagnosed patients.

The sequence was collected from a human donor with classical Hodgkin lymphoma. Sequenced material: peripheral blood mononuclear cells (PBMCs), taken before the fourth cycle of nivolumab. This chain links TRBV6-4 with TRBJ1-2; D not certain. This CDR3 reads CASSDVSTLNYGYTF. The CDR3 bases are TGTGCCAGCAGTGACGTGAGTACGCTTAACTATGGCTACACCTTC.